One and the same sample provided the 9 T cell receptor beta chains below, sequenced in a study of response to subunit inactivated influenza vaccine. One entry per CDR3 protein results from TCRdb running MiXCR on the RT-PCR reads. The sample includes roughly 700,000 distinct CDR3 sequences, approximately 15% seen only once; the top ten take 9.5% to 13%. The specimen comprised PBMCs from blood, sampled 11 to 12 days after vaccination. The receptors come from a man aged 50-60 years who received an inactivated influenza vaccine.

Here the CDR3 reads CASSGPGTYRETQYF. The CDR3 nucleotides read TGTGCCAGCAGCGGTCCCGGGACATACCGAGAGACCCAGTACTTC. The chain links TRBV7-9 to TRBJ2-5, with D possibly being TRBD1 (6 bases). V lost 5 bases and J lost 4, with 17 bases in between. Germline lookup yields CDR1 SEHNR and CDR2 FQNEAQ (reference sequence). The CDR3 totals 15 residues.

This clonotype was found a few times. This chain links TRBV7-9 with TRBJ2-7; 8 bases are a match to TRBD2. V lost 6 bases and J lost 0; bases outside the gene matches: 7. The CDR3 is 15 residues long. Germline lookup yields CDR1 SEHNR and CDR2 FQNEAQ (reference sequence). CDR3 coding DNA: TGTGCCAGCAGTCATAGCGGGATGAGCTCCTACGAGCAGTACTTC. It translates to CASSHSGMSSYEQYF.

This clonotype has just a few counts. The V call is TRBV12-3 or TRBV12-4, the J call TRBJ1-1; no firm D call. The germline V and J ends were trimmed by 5 bases and 6 bases, with 13 bases remaining between them. CDR3 length equals 13 residues. For the CDR3, the DNA is TGTGCCAGCAGTCAGACGCGGAGCTCTGAAGCTTTCTTT. Its translation is CASSQTRSSEAFF.

The rearrangement joins TRBV18 to TRBJ2-5; D gene unclear. The germline V and J ends were trimmed by 0 bases and 4 bases, with 9 bases remaining between them. The germline gives CDR1 KGHSH, CDR2 LQKENI. The CDR3 contains 14 residues. CDR3 in amino acids: CASSPPSIPETQYF. The CDR3 DNA reads as TGTGCCAGCTCACCACCGAGTATTCCAGAGACCCAGTACTTC. The full variable domain, with the rest looked up from reference TRBV18 and TRBJ2-5, is NAGVMQNPRHLVRRRGQEARLRCSPMKGHSHVYWYRQLPEEGLKFMVYLQKENIIDESGMPKERFSAEFPKEGPSILRIQQVVRGDSAAYFCASSPPSIPETQYFGPGTRLLVL.

The chain links TRBV20-1 to TRBJ2-2, with D possibly TRBD1 on 5 matching bases. V dropped 1 base and J dropped 3 bases, with 9 bases sitting between them. Germline values: CDR1 DFQATT, CDR2 SNEGSKA (reference sequence). The CDR3 extends over 14 amino acids. In nucleotides, the CDR3 is TGCAGTGCTAGAGTTGCAGGGTACACCGGGGAGCTGTTTTTT. Its translation is CSARVAGYTGELFF.

The chain employs TRBV28 and TRBJ2-1, with D perhaps matching TRBD2 (5 bases). This CDR3 has 16 amino acids. The germline gives CDR1 MDHEN, CDR2 SYDVKM. The V and J ends lost 6 bases and 3 bases respectively, with 18 bases between them. The CDR3 DNA sequence: TGTGCCAGCAGAACCGTCGGCCACGGGAACTACAATGAGCAGTTCTTC. Translation gives CASRTVGHGNYNEQFF. The variable domain in full, completed from reference TRBV28 and TRBJ2-1, reads DVKVTQSSRYLVKRTGEKVFLECVQDMDHENMFWYRQDPGLGLRLIYFSYDVKMKEKGDIPEGYSVSREKKERFSLILESASTNQTSMYLCASRTVGHGNYNEQFFGPGTRLTVL.

This clonotype was observed a few times. The V call is TRBV20-1, the J call TRBJ2-1; D not resolved. There are 15 residues in the CDR3. V dropped 6 bases and J dropped 2 bases, with 17 bases sitting between them. CDR1 DFQATT and CDR2 SNEGSKA come from the germline V gene (reference sequence). The CDR3 nucleotides are TGCAGTGCAAGTAATATAGCCCTGACCTACAATGAGCAGTTCTTC. Its protein product is CSASNIALTYNEQFF.

The chain employs TRBV9 and TRBJ1-2, with 9 bases matching TRBD1. This CDR3 comprises 14 residues. From germline, CDR1 is SGDLS and CDR2 YYNGEE. The ends lost 4 bases at V and 7 bases at J; junction bases unmatched: 8. The DNA of the CDR3 is TGTGCCAGCAGCTCACAGGGGGCGCTCAGTGGCTACACCTTC. Protein product: CASSSQGALSGYTF. Supplemented by reference TRBV9 and TRBJ1-2, the full variable domain reads DSGVTQTPKHLITATGQRVTLRCSPRSGDLSVYWYQQSLDQGLQFLIQYYNGEERAKGNILERFSAQQFPDLHSELNLSSLELGDSALYFCASSSQGALSGYTFGSGTRLTVV.

The rearrangement uses TRBV3-1 and TRBJ2-1, with 10 bases lining up with TRBD2. Per germline, CDR1 LGHDT and CDR2 YNNKEL (reference sequence). V lost 4 bases, J lost 10 bases, and 7 bases stayed unmatched. The CDR3 covers 14 residues. CDR3: CASSPIAGGAEQFF. The CDR3 region has the DNA TGTGCCAGCAGCCCCATAGCGGGAGGTGCGGAGCAGTTCTTC.